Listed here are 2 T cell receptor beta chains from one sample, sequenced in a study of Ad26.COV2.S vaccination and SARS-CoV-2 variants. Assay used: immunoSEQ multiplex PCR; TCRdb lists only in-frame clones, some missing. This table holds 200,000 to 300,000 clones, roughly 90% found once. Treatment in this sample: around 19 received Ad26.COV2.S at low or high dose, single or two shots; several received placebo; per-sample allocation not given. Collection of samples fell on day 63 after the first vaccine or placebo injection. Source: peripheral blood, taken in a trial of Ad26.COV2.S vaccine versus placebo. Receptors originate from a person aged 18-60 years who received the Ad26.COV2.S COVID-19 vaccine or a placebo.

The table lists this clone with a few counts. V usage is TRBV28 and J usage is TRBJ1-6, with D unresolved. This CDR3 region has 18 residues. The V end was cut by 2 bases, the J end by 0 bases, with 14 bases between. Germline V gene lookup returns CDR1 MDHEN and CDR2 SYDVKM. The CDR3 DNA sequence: TGTGCCAGCAGTTTAACCCCCAGGATGAGCTCCTATAATTCACCCCTCCACTTT. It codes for CASSLTPRMSSYNSPLHF.

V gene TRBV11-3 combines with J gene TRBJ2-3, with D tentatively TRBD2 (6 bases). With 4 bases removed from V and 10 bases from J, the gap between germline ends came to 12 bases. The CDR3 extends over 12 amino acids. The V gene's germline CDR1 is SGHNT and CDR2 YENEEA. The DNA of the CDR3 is TGTGCCAGCAGCTCGGGGGTAGGTCCGCAGTATTTT. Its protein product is CASSSGVGPQYF. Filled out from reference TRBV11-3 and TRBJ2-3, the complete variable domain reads EAGVVQSPRYKIIEKKQPVAFWCNPISGHNTLYWYLQNLGQGPELLIRYENEEAVDDSQLPKDRFSAERLKGVDSTLKIQPAELGDSAVYLCASSSGVGPQYFGPGTRLTVL.